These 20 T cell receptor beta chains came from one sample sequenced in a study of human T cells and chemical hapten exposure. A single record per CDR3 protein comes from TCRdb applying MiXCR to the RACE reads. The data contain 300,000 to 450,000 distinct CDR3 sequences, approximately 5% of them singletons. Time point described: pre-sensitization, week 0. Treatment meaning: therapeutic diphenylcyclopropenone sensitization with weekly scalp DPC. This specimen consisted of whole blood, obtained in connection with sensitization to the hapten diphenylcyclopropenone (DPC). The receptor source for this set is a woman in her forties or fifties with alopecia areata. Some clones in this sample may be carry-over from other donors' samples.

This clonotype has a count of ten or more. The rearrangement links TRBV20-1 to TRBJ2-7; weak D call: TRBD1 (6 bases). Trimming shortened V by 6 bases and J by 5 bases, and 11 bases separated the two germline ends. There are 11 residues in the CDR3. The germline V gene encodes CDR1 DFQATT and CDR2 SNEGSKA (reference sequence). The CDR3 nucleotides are TGCAGTGCCCCCAGGGGCGACGAGCAGTACTTC. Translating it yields CSAPRGDEQYF.

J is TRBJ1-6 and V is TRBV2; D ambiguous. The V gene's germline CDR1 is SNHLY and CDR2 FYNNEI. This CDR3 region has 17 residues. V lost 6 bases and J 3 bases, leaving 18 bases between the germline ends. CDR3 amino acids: CASRSPDRPIYNSPLHF. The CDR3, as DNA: TGTGCCAGCAGATCTCCCGACCGACCTATCTATAATTCACCCCTCCACTTT.

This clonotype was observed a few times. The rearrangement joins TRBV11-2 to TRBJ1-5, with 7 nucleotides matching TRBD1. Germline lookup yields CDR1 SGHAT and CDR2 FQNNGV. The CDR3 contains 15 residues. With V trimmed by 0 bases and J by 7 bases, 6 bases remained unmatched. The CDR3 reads CASSLDGQAGQPQHF. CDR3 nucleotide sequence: TGTGCCAGCAGCTTAGATGGACAGGCGGGACAGCCCCAGCATTTT.

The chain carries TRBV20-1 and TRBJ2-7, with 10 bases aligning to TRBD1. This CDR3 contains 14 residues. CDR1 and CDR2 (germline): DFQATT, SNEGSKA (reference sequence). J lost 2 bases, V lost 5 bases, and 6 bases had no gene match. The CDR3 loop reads CSAHSGTGAYEQYF. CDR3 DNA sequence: TGCAGTGCTCACTCCGGGACAGGGGCCTACGAGCAGTACTTC.

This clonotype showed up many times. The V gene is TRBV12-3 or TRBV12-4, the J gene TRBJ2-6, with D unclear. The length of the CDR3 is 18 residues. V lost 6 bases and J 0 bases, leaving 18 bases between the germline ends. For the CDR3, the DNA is TGTGCCAGCAGCCCTCTACTTTTACTGAGCTCTGGGGCCAACGTCCTGACTTTC. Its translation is CASSPLLLLSSGANVLTF.

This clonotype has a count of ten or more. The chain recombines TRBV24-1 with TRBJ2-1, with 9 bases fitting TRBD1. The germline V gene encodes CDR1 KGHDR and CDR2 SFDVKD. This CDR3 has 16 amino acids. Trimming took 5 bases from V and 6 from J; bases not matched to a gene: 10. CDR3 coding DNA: TGTGCCACCAGTGCCCCAGGACAGGGGACTACCAATGAGCAGTTCTTC. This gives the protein CATSAPGQGTTNEQFF.

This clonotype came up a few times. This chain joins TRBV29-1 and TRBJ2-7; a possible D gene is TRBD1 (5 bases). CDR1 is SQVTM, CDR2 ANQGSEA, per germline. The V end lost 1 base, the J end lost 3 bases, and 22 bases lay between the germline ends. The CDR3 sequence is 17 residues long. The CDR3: CSVEGRAGNRLDYEQYF. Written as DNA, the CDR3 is TGCAGCGTTGAAGGTCGGGCAGGGAATCGGTTAGACTACGAGCAGTACTTC.

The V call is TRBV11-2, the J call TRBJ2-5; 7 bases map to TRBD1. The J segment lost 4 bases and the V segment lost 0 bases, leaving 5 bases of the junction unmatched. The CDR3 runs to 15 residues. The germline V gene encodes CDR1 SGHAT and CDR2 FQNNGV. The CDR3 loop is CASSLEVRGLETQYF. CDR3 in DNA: TGTGCCAGCAGCTTAGAAGTAAGGGGGCTAGAGACCCAGTACTTC.

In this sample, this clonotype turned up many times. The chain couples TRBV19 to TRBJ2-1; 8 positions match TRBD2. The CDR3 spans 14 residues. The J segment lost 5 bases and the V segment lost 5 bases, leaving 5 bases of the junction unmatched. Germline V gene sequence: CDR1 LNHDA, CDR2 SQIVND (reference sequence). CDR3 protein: CASSLGLADNEQFF. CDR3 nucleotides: TGTGCCAGTAGTCTTGGACTAGCAGACAATGAGCAGTTCTTC.

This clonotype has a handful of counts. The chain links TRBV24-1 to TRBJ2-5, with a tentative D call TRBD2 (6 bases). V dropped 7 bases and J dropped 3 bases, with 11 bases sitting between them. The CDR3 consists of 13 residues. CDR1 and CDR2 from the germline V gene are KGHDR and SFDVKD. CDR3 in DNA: TGTGCCACCAGACGGTCGGGGGAAGAGACCCAGTACTTC. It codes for CATRRSGEETQYF.

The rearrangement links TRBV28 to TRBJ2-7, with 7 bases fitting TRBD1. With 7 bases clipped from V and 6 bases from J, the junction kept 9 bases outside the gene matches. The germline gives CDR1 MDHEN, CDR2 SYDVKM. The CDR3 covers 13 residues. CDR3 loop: CASKETGFSEQYF. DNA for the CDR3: TGTGCCAGCAAGGAGACAGGGTTCTCCGAGCAGTACTTC.

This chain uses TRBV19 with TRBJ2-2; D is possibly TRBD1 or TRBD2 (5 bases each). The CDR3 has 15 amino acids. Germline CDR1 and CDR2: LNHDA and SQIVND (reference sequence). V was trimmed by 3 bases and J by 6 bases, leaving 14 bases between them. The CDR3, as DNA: TGTGCCAGTAGTATCGAGGGACGTCCTTCCGGGGAGCTGTTTTTT. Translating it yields CASSIEGRPSGELFF.

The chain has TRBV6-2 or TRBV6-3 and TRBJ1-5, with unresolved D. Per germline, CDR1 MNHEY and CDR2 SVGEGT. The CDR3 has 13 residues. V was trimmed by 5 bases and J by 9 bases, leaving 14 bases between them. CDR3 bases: TGTGCCAGCAGTGCCACGGGTCCGAGGCCCCAGCATTTT. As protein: CASSATGPRPQHF.

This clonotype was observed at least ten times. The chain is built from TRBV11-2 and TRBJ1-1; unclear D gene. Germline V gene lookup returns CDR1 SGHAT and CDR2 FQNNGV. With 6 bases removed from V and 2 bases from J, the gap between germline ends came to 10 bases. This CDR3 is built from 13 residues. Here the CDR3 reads CASSSQLNTEAFF. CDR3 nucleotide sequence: TGTGCCAGCAGTAGTCAGCTAAACACTGAAGCTTTCTTT. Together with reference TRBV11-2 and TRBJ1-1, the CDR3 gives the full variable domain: EAGVAQSPRYKIIEKRQSVAFWCNPISGHATLYWYQQILGQGPKLLIQFQNNGVVDDSQLPKDRFSAERLKGVDSTLKIQPAKLEDSAVYLCASSSQLNTEAFFGQGTRLTVV.

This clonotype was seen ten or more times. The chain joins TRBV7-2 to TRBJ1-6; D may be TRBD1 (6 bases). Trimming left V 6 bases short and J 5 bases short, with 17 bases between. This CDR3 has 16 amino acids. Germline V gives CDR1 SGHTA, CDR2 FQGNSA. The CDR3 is CASSLTGTSHNSPLHF. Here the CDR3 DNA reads TGTGCCAGCAGTCTCACCGGGACAAGCCATAATTCACCCCTCCACTTT.

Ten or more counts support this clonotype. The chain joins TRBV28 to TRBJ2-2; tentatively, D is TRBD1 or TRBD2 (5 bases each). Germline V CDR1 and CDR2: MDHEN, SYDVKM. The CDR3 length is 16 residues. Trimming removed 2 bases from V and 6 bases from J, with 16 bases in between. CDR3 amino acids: CASSLKRGRGPGELFF. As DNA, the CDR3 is TGTGCCAGCAGTTTAAAAAGGGGACGCGGCCCCGGGGAGCTGTTTTTT.

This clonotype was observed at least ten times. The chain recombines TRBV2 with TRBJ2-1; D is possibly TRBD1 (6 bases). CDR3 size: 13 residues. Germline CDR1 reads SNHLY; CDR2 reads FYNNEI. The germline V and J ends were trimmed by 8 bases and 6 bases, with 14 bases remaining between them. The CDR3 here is CASRTGYGNEQFF. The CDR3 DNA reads TGTGCCAGCCGCACAGGGTACGGCAATGAGCAGTTCTTC. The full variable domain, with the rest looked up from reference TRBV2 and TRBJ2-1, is EPEVTQTPSHQVTQMGQEVILRCVPISNHLYFYWYRQILGQKVEFLVSFYNNEISEKSEIFDDQFSVERPDGSNFTLKIRSTKLEDSAMYFCASRTGYGNEQFFGPGTRLTVL.

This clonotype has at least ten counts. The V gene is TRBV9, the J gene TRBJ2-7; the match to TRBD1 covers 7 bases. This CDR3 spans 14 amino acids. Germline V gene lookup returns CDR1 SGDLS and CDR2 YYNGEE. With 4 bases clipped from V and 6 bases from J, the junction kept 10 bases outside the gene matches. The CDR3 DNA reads TGTGCCAGCAGCACGACAGGGAATTCTGGCGAGCAGTACTTC. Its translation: CASSTTGNSGEQYF.

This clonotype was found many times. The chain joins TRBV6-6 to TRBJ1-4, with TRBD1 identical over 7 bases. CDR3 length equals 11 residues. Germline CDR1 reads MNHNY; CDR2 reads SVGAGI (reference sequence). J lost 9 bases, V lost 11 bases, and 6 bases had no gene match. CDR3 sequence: CAAETGQKLFF. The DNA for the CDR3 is TGTGCCGCGGAGACAGGGCAAAAACTGTTTTTT.

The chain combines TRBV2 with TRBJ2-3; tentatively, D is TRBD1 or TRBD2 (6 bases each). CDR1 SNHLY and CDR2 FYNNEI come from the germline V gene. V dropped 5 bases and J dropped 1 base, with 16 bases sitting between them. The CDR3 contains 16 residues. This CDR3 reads CASSSFRGTRTDTQYF. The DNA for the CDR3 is TGTGCCAGCAGTAGCTTTCGGGGGACACGCACAGATACGCAGTATTTT.